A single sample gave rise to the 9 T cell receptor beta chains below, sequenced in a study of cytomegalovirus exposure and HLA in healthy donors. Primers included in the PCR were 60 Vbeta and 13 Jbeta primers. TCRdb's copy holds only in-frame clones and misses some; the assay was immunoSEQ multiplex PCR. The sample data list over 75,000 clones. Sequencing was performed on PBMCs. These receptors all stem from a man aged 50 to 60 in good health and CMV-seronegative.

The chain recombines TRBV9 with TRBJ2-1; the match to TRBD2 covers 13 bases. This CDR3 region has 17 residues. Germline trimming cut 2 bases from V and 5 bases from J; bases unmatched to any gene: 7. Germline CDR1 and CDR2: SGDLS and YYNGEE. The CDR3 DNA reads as TGTGCCAGCAGCGTCTCCGGAGGGACTAGCGGGGACAATGAGCAGTTCTTC. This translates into CASSVSGGTSGDNEQFF.

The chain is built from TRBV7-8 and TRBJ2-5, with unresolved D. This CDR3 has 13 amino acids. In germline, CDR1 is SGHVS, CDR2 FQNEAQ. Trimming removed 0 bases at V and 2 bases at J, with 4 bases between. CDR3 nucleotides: TGTGCCAGCAGCTTAGCAGAGCAAGAGACCCAGTACTTC. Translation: CASSLAEQETQYF.

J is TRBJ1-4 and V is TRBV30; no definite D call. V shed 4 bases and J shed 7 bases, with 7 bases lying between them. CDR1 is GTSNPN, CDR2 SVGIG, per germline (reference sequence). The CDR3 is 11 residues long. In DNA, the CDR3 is TGTGCCTGGACCGCGGCTGAAAAACTGTTTTTT. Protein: CAWTAAEKLFF.

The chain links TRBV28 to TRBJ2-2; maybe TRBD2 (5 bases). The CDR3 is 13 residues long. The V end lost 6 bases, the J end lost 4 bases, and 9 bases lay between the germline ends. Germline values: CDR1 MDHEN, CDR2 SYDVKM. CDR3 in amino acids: CASRDSTTGELFF. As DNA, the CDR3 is TGTGCCAGCAGGGACTCGACCACCGGGGAGCTGTTTTTT.

DNA for the CDR3: TGCGCCAGCAGCCCCGACAGGGAGTATGGCTACACCTTC. Translated, it gives CASSPDREYGYTF. The rearrangement joins TRBV5-1 to TRBJ1-2, with 7 positions matching TRBD1. The CDR3 loop spans 13 amino acids. The germline V gene encodes CDR1 SGHRS and CDR2 YFSETQ. J gave up 5 bases and V 4 bases, and 5 bases lay outside the gene matches.

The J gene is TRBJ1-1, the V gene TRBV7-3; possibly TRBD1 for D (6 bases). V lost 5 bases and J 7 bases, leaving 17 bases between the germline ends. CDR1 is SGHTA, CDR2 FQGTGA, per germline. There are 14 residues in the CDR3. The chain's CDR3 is CASSPHGQTVEAFF. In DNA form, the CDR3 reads TGTGCCAGCAGCCCGCACGGACAGACTGTTGAAGCTTTCTTT.

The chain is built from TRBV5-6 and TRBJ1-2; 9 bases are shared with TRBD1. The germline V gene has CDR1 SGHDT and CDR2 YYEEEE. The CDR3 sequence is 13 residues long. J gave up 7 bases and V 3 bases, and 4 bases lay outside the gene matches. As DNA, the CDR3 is TGTGCCAGCAGCTGGACAGGGGAAGGTGGCTACACCTTC. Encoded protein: CASSWTGEGGYTF.

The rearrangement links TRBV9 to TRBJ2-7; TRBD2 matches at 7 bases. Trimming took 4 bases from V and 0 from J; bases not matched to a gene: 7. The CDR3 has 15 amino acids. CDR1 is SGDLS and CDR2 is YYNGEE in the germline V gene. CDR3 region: CASSPQLANSYEQYF. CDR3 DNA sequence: TGTGCCAGCAGCCCTCAACTAGCGAACTCCTACGAGCAGTACTTC.

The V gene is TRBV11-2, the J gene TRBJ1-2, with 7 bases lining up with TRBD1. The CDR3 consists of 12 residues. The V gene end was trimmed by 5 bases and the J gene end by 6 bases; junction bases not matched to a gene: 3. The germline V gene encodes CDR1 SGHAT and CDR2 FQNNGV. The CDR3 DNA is TGTGCCAGCAGCCGACAGGGTAATGGCTACACCTTC. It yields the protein CASSRQGNGYTF. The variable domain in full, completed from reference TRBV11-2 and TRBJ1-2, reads EAGVAQSPRYKIIEKRQSVAFWCNPISGHATLYWYQQILGQGPKLLIQFQNNGVVDDSQLPKDRFSAERLKGVDSTLKIQPAKLEDSAVYLCASSRQGNGYTFGSGTRLTVV.